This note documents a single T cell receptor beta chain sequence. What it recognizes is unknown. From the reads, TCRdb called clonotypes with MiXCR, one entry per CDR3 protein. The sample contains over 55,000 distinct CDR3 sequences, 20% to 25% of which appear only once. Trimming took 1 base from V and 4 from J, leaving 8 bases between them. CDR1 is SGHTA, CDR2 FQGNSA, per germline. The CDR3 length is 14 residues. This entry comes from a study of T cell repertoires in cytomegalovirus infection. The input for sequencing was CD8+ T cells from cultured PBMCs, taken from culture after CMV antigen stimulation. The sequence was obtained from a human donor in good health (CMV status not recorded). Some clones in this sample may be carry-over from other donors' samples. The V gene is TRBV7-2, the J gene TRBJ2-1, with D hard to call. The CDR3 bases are TGTGCCAGCAGCTTAGTCACACAGTACAATGAGCAGTTCTTC. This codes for CASSLVTQYNEQFF. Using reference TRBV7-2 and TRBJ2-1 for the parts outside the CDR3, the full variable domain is GAGVSQSPSNKVTEKGKDVELRCDPISGHTALYWYRQSLGQGLEFLIYFQGNSAPDKSGLPSDRFSAERTGGSVSTLTIQRTQQEDSAVYLCASSLVTQYNEQFFGPGTRLTVL.